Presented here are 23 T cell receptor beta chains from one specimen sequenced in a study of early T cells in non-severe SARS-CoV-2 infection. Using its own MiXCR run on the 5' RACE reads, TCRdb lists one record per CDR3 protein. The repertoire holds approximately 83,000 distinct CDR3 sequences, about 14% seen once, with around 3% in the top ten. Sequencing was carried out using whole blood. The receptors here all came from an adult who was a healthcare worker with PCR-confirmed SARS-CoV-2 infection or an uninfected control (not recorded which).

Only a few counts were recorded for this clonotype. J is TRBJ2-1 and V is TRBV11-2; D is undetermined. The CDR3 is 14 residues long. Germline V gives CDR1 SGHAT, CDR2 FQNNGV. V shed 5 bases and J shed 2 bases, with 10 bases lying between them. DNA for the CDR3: TGTGCCAGCAGCCGTCGGACGCCCTACAATGAGCAGTTCTTC. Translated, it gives CASSRRTPYNEQFF.

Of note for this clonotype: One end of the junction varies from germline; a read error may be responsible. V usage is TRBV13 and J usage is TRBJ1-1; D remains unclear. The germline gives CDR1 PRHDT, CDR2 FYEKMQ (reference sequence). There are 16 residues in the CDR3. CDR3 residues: CASNLAPPGLNTEAFF. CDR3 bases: TGTGCCAGCAACTTAGCTCCTCCCGGGCTGAACACTGAAGCTTTCTTT. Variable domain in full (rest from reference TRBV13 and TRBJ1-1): AAGVIQSPRHLIKEKRETATLKCYPIPRHDTVYWYQQGPGQDPQFLISFYEKMQSDKGSIPDRFSAQQFSDYHSELNMSSLELGDSALYFCASNLAPPGLNTEAFFGQGTRLTVV.

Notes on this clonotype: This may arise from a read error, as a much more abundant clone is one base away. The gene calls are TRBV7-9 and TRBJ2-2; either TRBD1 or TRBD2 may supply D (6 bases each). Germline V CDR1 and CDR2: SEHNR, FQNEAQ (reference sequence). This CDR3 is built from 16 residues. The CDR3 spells CVSSLGGGPNTGELFF. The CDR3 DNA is TGTGTCAGCAGCTTAGGAGGGGGACCGAACACCGGGGAGCTGTTTTTT.

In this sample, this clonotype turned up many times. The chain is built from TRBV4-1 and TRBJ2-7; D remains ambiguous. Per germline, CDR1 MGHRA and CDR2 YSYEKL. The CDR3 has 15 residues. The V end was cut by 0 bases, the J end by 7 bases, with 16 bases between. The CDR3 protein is CASSQDLIGVREQYF. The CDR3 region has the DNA TGCGCCAGCAGCCAAGATCTTATAGGTGTAAGGGAGCAGTACTTC.

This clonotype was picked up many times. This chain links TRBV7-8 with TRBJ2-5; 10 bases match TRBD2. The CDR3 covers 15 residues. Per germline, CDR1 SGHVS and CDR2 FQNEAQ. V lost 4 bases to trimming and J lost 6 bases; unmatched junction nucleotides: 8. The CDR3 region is CASSSEAGGIQTQYF. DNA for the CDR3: TGTGCCAGCAGCTCTGAAGCGGGGGGGATTCAGACCCAGTACTTC. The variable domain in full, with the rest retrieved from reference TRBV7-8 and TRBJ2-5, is GAGVSQSPRYKVAKRGQDVALRCDPISGHVSLFWYQQALGQGPEFLTYFQNEAQLDKSGLPSDRFFAERPEGSVSTLKIQRTQQEDSAVYLCASSSEAGGIQTQYFGPGTRLLVL.

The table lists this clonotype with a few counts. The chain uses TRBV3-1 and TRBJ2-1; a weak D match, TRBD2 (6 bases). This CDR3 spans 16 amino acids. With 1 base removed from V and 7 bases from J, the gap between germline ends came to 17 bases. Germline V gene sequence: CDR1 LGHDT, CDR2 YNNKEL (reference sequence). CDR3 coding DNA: TGTGCCAGCAGCCAAGCTCCGGCGGGACTTCTAAATGAGCAGTTCTTC. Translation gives CASSQAPAGLLNEQFF.

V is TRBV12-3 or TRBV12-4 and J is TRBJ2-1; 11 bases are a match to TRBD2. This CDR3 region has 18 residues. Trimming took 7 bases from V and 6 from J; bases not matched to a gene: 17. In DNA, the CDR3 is TGTGCCAGCACTACCGGGACTAGCGGCCGCTGGGGAATCAATGAGCAGTTCTTC. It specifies CASTTGTSGRWGINEQFF.

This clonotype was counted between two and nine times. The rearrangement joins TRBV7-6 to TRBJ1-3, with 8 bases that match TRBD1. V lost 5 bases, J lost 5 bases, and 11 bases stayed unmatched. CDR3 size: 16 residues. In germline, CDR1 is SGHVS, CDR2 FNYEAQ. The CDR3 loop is CASSPVGTGIRNTIYF. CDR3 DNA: TGTGCCAGCAGCCCGGTCGGGACAGGAATCCGAAACACCATATATTTT.

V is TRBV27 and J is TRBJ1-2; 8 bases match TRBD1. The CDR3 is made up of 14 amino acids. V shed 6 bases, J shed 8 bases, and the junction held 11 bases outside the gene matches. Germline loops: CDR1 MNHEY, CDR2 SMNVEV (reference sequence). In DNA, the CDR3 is TGTGCCAGCAGAGAGGACAGGGTTCATCAGGGCTACACCTTC. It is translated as CASREDRVHQGYTF.

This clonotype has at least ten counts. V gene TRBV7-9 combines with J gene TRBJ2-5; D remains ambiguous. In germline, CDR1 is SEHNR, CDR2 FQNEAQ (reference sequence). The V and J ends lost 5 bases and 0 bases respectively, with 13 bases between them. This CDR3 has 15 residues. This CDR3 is CASSLRRTYQETQYF. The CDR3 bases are TGTGCCAGCAGCCTCCGACGGACGTACCAAGAGACCCAGTACTTC.

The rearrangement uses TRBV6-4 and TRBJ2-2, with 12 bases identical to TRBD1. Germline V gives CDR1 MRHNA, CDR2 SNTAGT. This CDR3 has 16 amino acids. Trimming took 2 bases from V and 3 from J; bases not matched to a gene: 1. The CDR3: CASSDRDRGHTGELFF. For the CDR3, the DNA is TGTGCCAGCAGTGACCGGGACAGGGGGCACACCGGGGAGCTGTTTTTT.

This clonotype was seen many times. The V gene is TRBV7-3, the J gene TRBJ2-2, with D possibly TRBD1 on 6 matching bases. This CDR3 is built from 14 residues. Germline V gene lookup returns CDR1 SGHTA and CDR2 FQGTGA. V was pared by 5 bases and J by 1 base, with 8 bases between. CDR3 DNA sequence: TGTGCCAGCAGCATGGGACAGAACACCGGGGAGCTGTTTTTT. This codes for CASSMGQNTGELFF.

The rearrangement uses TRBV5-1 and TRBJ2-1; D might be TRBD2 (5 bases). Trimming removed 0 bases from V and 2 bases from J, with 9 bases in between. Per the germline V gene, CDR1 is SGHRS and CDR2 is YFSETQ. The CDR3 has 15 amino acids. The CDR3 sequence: CASSLERIAYNEQFF. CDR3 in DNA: TGCGCCAGCAGCTTGGAGCGGATAGCCTACAATGAGCAGTTCTTC. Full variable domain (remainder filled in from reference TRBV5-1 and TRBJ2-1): KAGVTQTPRYLIKTRGQQVTLSCSPISGHRSVSWYQQTPGQGLQFLFEYFSETQRNKGNFPGRFSGRQFSNSRSEMNVSTLELGDSALYLCASSLERIAYNEQFFGPGTRLTVL.

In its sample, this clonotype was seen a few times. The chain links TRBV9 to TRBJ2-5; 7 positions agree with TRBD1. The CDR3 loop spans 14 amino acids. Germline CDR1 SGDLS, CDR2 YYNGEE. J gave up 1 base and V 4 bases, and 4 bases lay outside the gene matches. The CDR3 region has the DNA TGTGCCAGCAGCCCCGGGACAGTCCAAGAGACCCAGTACTTC. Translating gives CASSPGTVQETQYF.

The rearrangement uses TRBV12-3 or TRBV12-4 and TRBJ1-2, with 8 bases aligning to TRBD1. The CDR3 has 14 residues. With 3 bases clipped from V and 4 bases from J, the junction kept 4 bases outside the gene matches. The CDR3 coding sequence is TGTGCCAGCAGTTTTAGGACAGGGACCTATGGCTACACCTTC. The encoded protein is CASSFRTGTYGYTF.

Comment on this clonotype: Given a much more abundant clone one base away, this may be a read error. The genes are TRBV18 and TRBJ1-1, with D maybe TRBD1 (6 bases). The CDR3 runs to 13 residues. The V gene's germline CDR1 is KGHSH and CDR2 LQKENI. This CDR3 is CTSSPGVNTEAFF. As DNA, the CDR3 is TGTACCAGCTCACCAGGGGTGAACACTGAAGCTTTCTTT.

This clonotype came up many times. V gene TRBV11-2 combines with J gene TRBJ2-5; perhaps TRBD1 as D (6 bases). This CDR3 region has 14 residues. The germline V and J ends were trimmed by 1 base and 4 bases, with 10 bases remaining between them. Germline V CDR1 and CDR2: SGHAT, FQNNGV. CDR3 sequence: CASSLGTALETQYF. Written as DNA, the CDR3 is TGTGCCAGCAGCTTAGGGACAGCACTAGAGACCCAGTACTTC.

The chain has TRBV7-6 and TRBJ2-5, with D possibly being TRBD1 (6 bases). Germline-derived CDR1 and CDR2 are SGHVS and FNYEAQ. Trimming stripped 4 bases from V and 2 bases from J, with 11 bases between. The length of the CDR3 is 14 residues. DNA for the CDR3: TGTGCCAGCAGCTCCGGACAGAAACAAGAGACCCAGTACTTC. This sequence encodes CASSSGQKQETQYF.

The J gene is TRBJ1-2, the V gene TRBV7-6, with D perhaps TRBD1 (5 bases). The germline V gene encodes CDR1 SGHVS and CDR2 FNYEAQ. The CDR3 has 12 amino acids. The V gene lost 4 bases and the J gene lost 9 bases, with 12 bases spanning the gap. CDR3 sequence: CASSSPQGSYTF. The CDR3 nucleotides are TGTGCCAGCAGCTCACCCCAGGGTAGCTACACCTTC.

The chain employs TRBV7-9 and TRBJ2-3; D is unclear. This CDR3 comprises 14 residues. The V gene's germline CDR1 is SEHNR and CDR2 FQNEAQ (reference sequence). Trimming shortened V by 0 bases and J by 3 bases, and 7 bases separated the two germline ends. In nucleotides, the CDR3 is TGTGCCAGCAGCTTAGCGGAAATAACAGATACGCAGTATTTT. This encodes CASSLAEITDTQYF.

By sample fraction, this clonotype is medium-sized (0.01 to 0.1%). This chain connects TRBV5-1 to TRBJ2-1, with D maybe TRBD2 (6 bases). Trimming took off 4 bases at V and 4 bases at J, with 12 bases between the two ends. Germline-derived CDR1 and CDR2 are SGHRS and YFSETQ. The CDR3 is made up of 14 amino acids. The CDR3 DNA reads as TGCGCCAGCAGCGTCTGGGCGGGGTACAATGAGCAGTTCTTC. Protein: CASSVWAGYNEQFF.

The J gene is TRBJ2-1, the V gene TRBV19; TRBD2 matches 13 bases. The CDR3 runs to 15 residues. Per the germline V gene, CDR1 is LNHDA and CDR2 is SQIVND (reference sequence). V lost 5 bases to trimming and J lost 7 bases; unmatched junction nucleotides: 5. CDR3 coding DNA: TGTGCCAGTAGTCTCGGGACTAGCGGGAAAAATGAGCAGTTCTTC. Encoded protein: CASSLGTSGKNEQFF.

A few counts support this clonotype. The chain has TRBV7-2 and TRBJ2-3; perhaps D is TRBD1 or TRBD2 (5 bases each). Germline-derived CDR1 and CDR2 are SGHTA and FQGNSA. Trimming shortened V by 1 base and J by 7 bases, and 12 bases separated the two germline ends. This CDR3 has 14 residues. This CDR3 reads CASSLGPGRNTQYF. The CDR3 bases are TGTGCCAGCAGCTTAGGCCCGGGGCGGAATACGCAGTATTTT.